These 15 T cell receptor beta chains share one sample of origin, sequenced in a study of cytomegalovirus exposure and HLA in healthy donors. The PCR used 60 Vbeta and 13 Jbeta primers. TCRdb's copy holds only in-frame clones and misses some; the assay was immunoSEQ multiplex PCR. The sample consists of some 140,000 clones, nearly 80% of them appearing once. Input material: PBMCs. The receptors stem from a man under 40 in good health and CMV-seronegative.

The chain recombines TRBV15 with TRBJ2-3; TRBD2 matches 10 bases. There are 16 residues in the CDR3. The V segment lost 1 base and the J segment 2 bases; nucleotides outside the gene matches: 3. Germline CDR1 and CDR2: LNHNV and YYDKDF (reference sequence). The CDR3 DNA sequence: TGTGCCACCAGCAGAGGACTAGCGGGCGCCACAGATACGCAGTATTTT. It encodes CATSRGLAGATDTQYF. The whole variable domain, filled in from reference TRBV15 and TRBJ2-3, reads DAMVIQNPRYQVTQFGKPVTLSCSQTLNHNVMYWYQQKSSQAPKLLFHYYDKDFNNEADTPDNFQSRRPNTSFCFLDIRSPGLGDTAMYLCATSRGLAGATDTQYFGPGTRLTVL.

The chain has TRBV7-8 and TRBJ1-2, with 8 nucleotides matching TRBD1. The CDR3 extends over 13 amino acids. After removal of 6 bases from V and 6 bases from J, the junction contained 6 bases not matched to a gene. Per germline, CDR1 SGHVS and CDR2 FQNEAQ. CDR3 amino acids: CASRTRTGHGYTF. CDR3 DNA sequence: TGTGCCAGCAGGACCCGGACAGGGCATGGCTACACCTTC. Full variable domain (outside the CDR3, taken from reference TRBV7-8 and TRBJ1-2): GAGVSQSPRYKVAKRGQDVALRCDPISGHVSLFWYQQALGQGPEFLTYFQNEAQLDKSGLPSDRFFAERPEGSVSTLKIQRTQQEDSAVYLCASRTRTGHGYTFGSGTRLTVV.

The V call is TRBV29-1, the J call TRBJ2-1, with TRBD1 matching over 10 bases. The germline gives CDR1 SQVTM, CDR2 ANQGSEA. The CDR3 covers 14 residues. The ends lost 6 bases at V and 4 bases at J; junction bases unmatched: 6. The DNA for the CDR3 is TGCAGCGTCTCCGGGACAGGGGTTTACAATGAGCAGTTCTTC. Encoded protein: CSVSGTGVYNEQFF.

The chain combines TRBV11-1 with TRBJ2-2; TRBD2 is a possible D gene (6 bases). Trimming stripped 5 bases from V and 1 base from J, with 8 bases between. Looked up from germline, CDR1 is SGHAT and CDR2 is FQDESV (reference sequence). CDR3 length: 14 residues. DNA of the CDR3: TGTGCCAGCAGCCCGGGACTGAACACCGGGGAGCTGTTTTTT. Amino acids: CASSPGLNTGELFF.

J is TRBJ2-5 and V is TRBV12-5; D perhaps matches TRBD2 (5 bases). This CDR3 has 14 residues. Trimming left V 5 bases short and J 4 bases short, with 14 bases between. Germline V gene sequence: CDR1 LGHNT, CDR2 FRNRAP. The CDR3 protein is CASGPSLGAETQYF. The CDR3 DNA reads TGTGCTAGTGGTCCTAGCCTGGGCGCAGAGACCCAGTACTTC.

The V and J genes are TRBV5-4 and TRBJ2-1, with 9 bases fitting TRBD2. V lost 0 bases to trimming and J lost 4 bases; unmatched junction nucleotides: 2. CDR1 is SGHNT and CDR2 is YYREEE in the germline V gene (reference sequence). This CDR3 spans 15 amino acids. The CDR3 spells CASSLDSGSYNEQFF. Written as DNA, the CDR3 is TGTGCCAGCAGCTTGGATAGCGGGAGTTACAATGAGCAGTTCTTC.

V gene TRBV29-1 combines with J gene TRBJ2-7, with 11 bases matching TRBD2. Germline V gene data show CDR1 as SQVTM and CDR2 as ANQGSEA. This CDR3 has 15 residues. V lost 4 bases, J lost 5 bases, and 10 bases stayed unmatched. The CDR3 here is CSVAYLAGGRHEQYF. The CDR3 nucleotides are TGCAGCGTTGCCTACCTAGCGGGAGGACGCCACGAGCAGTACTTC.

J is TRBJ1-3 and V is TRBV13, with D perhaps TRBD1 (6 bases). CDR3 length: 15 amino acids. CDR1 is PRHDT, CDR2 FYEKMQ, per germline (reference sequence). Trimming stripped 5 bases from V and 0 bases from J, with 11 bases between. The DNA of the CDR3 is TGTGCCAGCAGCAAAGGACAGATCTCTGGAAACACCATATATTTT. This translates into CASSKGQISGNTIYF.

The chain couples TRBV18 to TRBJ1-1; TRBD1 aligns across 8 bases. Looked up from germline, CDR1 is KGHSH and CDR2 is LQKENI. With V trimmed by 6 bases and J by 3 bases, 6 bases remained unmatched. This CDR3 contains 14 residues. The CDR3 DNA is TGTGCCAGCTCGCCTCAGGGGGCGGACACTGAAGCTTTCTTT. Residues: CASSPQGADTEAFF.

This clone was detected only a few times. The sample holds other DNA sequences that translate to the same CDR3. V usage is TRBV7-2 and J usage is TRBJ2-7, with 8 bases lining up with TRBD2. Germline values: CDR1 SGHTA, CDR2 FQGNSA. J lost 0 bases, V lost 1 base, and 5 bases had no gene match. This CDR3 comprises 16 residues. The DNA for the CDR3 is TGTGCCAGCAGCTTAGGGTTGAGCGGGAGCTCCTACGAGCAGTACTTC. This sequence encodes CASSLGLSGSSYEQYF.

The chain recombines TRBV11-3 with TRBJ2-1, with a possible D match to TRBD2 (6 bases). Germline CDR1 reads SGHNT; CDR2 reads YENEEA. Trimming took 4 bases from V and 10 from J, leaving 14 bases between them. The CDR3 loop spans 13 amino acids. The CDR3 DNA is TGTGCCAGCAGCTGGGACTCCTCCGGAGAGCAGTTCTTC. Amino acid sequence: CASSWDSSGEQFF.

The sample holds a few counts of this clone. The rearrangement uses TRBV9 and TRBJ2-4, with D tentatively TRBD2 (6 bases). The CDR3 has 13 amino acids. The V and J ends lost 3 bases and 7 bases respectively, with 11 bases between them. Germline lookup yields CDR1 SGDLS and CDR2 YYNGEE. The CDR3 region has the DNA TGTGCCAGCAGCGACGGGGGTGCGAACATTCAGTACTTC. Its translation: CASSDGGANIQYF.

The V call is TRBV5-1, the J call TRBJ2-5, with 7 bases identical to TRBD2. There are 14 residues in the CDR3. Trimming removed 3 bases from V and 5 bases from J; junction bases left unmatched: 7. CDR1 is SGHRS and CDR2 is YFSETQ in the germline V gene. The CDR3 bases are TGCGCCAGCAGCTCCCTAGCGGCCCAGGAGACCCAGTACTTC. It yields the protein CASSSLAAQETQYF.

The rearrangement uses TRBV9 and TRBJ2-3; D possibly corresponds to TRBD1 (5 bases). The germline V and J ends were trimmed by 0 bases and 5 bases, with 10 bases remaining between them. The CDR3 covers 14 residues. The germline CDR1 and CDR2 sequences are SGDLS and YYNGEE. The CDR3 sequence is CASSVVGRGDTQYF. For the CDR3, the DNA is TGTGCCAGCAGCGTAGTGGGGCGCGGAGATACGCAGTATTTT.

This chain connects TRBV18 to TRBJ1-1; 8 nucleotides match TRBD1. The CDR3 has 14 amino acids. Per germline, CDR1 KGHSH and CDR2 LQKENI. With V trimmed by 6 bases and J by 1 base, 4 bases remained unmatched. CDR3 in DNA: TGTGCCAGCTCCCCCGGACAGGGGAACACTGAAGCTTTCTTT. Protein product: CASSPGQGNTEAFF.